This T cell receptor (beta chain) was profiled in a study of technical replicates of blood from several donors. The data were produced by immunoSEQ multiplex PCR, yet TCRdb's version contains in-frame clones alone and is incomplete. The sample lists 55,000 to 75,000 clones, 90% to 95% occurring once. The V segment lost 0 bases and the J segment 7 bases; nucleotides outside the gene matches: 12. The germline V gene has CDR1 SGHRS and CDR2 YFSETQ. The length of the CDR3 is 17 residues. The V call is TRBV5-1, the J call TRBJ2-1; 8 bases are shared with TRBD2. The sample taken for sequencing was PBMCs. The receptor's source is a human donor in good health. Some clones in this sample may be carry-over from other donors' samples. In nucleotides, the CDR3 is TGCGCCAGCAGCTTGGCCGGCGGGGGGACTGTACAAAATGAGCAGTTCTTC. Residues: CASSLAGGGTVQNEQFF.